This TCR beta chain was sequenced during a study of post-analysis software for immune sequencing data. The wider study: In terms of disease course, relapsing-remitting, secondary progressive and progressive-relapsing multiple sclerosis were included. Findings of the study overall: The authors found that F measure strongly co-clustered same-batch samples. A handful of TRBV segments were significantly more frequent in patients than in controls. TRBV5-6, TRBV5-1 and TRBV20-1 were among these segments. Controls' normalized Chao1 diversity significantly exceeded that of multiple sclerosis patients.

Germline V lookup: CDR1 KGHDR, CDR2 SFDVKD. Trimming cost V 4 bases and J 2 bases, with 10 bases left between them. The CDR3 runs 14 residues. As concerns this clonotype: The antigen remains unidentified.

cDNA libraries for TCR beta contained unique molecular identifiers. There were roughly 1 to 11 million T cells, and 510,000 or so cDNA molecules came from them. TCRdb re-analysed the PCR reads in MiXCR, keeping a single row per CDR3 protein. Counted here are about 500,000 distinct CDR3 sequences, approximately 45% occurring once; the ten biggest clones make up around an eighth. Source material: blood. The V and J genes are TRBV24-1 and TRBJ2-5; the D gene is possibly TRBD1 (6 bases). The origin of this receptor is a girl between 5 and 17 years old with multiple sclerosis. CDR3 residues: CATSDLRGQETQYF. The CDR3 region has the DNA TGTGCCACCAGTGACCTTAGGGGGCAAGAGACCCAGTACTTC.